This TCR beta chain emerged from a study of regulatory T cells in long-lasting Graves disease (dated by TCRdb to about 2021). Turning to the overall study: Antithyroid drugs had been taken for less than 3 months by newly diagnosed Graves' disease patients. This study used TCR sequencing and RNA sequencing of peripheral blood to compare persistent Graves' disease patients against newly diagnosed Graves' disease patients. The study was registered as a clinical trial and conducted in China. A total of around 35 samples were covered by TCR sequencing, comprising some 13 persistent and approximately 20 newly diagnosed Graves' disease patients. Overall study results and their limits: Persistent Graves' disease patients showed lower TCR Shannon entropy and fewer highly expanded clones than newly diagnosed patients, suggesting clonal expansion. More public clonotypes were shared among persistent patients (under 3,000) than among newly diagnosed patients (more than 900). Peripheral blood alone was examined, since thyroid tissue, which constituted the primary lesion, could not be accessed. The authors acknowledged the small sample size as a limitation that may reduce accuracy. Sequencing and analysis were limited to the TCR beta chain. Preferential use of TRBV28, TRBJ1-2 and TRBJ2-5 was observed in persistent disease, whereas TRBV20-1 and TRBJ2-1 were favored in newly diagnosed disease.

The time point tag for this specimen amounts to: newly diagnosed GD, antithyroid drugs for less than 3 months. For both TCR sequencing and RNA sequencing, RNA was extracted from PBMCs in TRIzol. The diagnosis of Graves' disease followed American Thyroid Association guidelines. Patients for the study were recruited at an endocrinology department in Xi'an, China. From each patient, about 8.9 milliliters of peripheral blood was collected into an EDTA anticoagulant tube. Ficoll Paque Plus density gradient separation was used to isolate PBMCs, and no further T cell sorting was performed. RNA quality was checked with an Agilent 2100 Bioanalyzer and agarose gel, and concentration with a NanoDrop 2000. V and J lose 2 bases and 5 bases, and a span of 13 bases separates them. CDR1 MNHEY and CDR2 SMNVEV are derived from the germline V gene (reference sequence). Including the terminal cysteine and phenylalanine, the CDR3 comprises 14 residues. Of the read, only the CDR3 DNA is kept; its 42 bases are in frame from base 1.

Library prep was done by multiplex PCR. The sequencer listed for this sample is Illumina HiSeq 4000. iRepertoire HTBI primers and Arm-PCR amplification of CDR3 regions were used to construct TCR beta libraries. Gel purification was performed on PCR products prior to sequencing. Under the source paper's analysis protocol: Gene usage analysis of CDR3 amino acid clonotypes used the roughly 62 TRBV and around 14 TRBJ segments found across samples. Filtered high-quality paired reads were merged into contigs using COPE and FqMerger. Contigs were aligned with BLAST to IMGT TRBV, TRBD and TRBJ reference genes, and CDR3 was defined per IMGT. Any clonotype with a frequency above 0.1% was classified as a highly expanded clone. Repertoire diversity was measured by Shannon entropy, and V-J evenness by the Gini coefficient. Clonotypes shared by more than one individual were considered public. TCRdb reran the public reads through fastp at Q25 and MiXCR, keeping productive beta chains. A single entry per CDR3 protein holds the most common genes and DNA from its merged rows. The authors' filters were not applied to this entry. In this sample the table shows some 600,000 distinct CDR3 sequences, around 15% of which occur a single time. Of the sample, about 11% falls within the top ten clones.

To note about this clonotype: Its target antigen remains unknown. The record has no base qualities; no much larger clone is one base away.

The data also belong to a second study, concerning T cells in Graves' hyperthyroidism and ophthalmopathy. The second investigation adds: Stable Graves' hyperthyroidism was defined as no progression to ophthalmopathy during 18 months of follow-up. Hyperthyroidism patients were newly diagnosed, with disease duration under 2 months, and aged 18 to 65 years. The study excluded patients with uncontrolled infections, other autoimmune diseases, pregnancy or lactation. Diagnoses relied on clinical symptoms, serum thyroxine and TRAb, thyroid ultrasound and orbital computed tomography. A first-round RT-PCR of the TCR CDR3 used the HTBI primer set with the Qiagen OneStep RT-PCR kit. Most expanded thyroid clonotypes (frequency above 0.001) were also detected in blood, a finding suggesting that blood repertoires may reflect thyroid immune responses. A 13 V-J signature model separated ophthalmopathy from stable hyperthyroidism, with around 88% sensitivity and about 81% specificity in cross-validation and 80%/75% in testing. In validation, the model predicted progression to ophthalmopathy with roughly 70% sensitivity and over 72% specificity, a median of approximately 6.7 months before onset. To identify TCR V-J signatures that set the groups apart, the researchers used a discovery cohort of about a hundred patients, made up of around 40 with Graves' ophthalmopathy and approximately 57 with stable Graves' hyperthyroidism. Prospective prediction of ophthalmopathy was tested in an independent validation cohort of 18 to 20 hyperthyroidism patients and around 16 patients who later progressed to ophthalmopathy. The roughly 100 discovery patients were randomly divided into training and test sets at a 7:3 ratio. The study also compared thyroid tissue and blood T-cell repertoires from over 5 Graves' hyperthyroidism patients. After blood sampling, hyperthyroidism patients were treated with methimazole at a starting dose of 30 mg daily, and ophthalmopathy patients were treated with high-dose intravenous methylprednisolone. The libraries were constructed in a second round of multiplex PCR and then size-selected and purified. Sequencing of the libraries was done on an Illumina HiSeq2000 using paired-end 100 bp reads. SOAPnuke was used to process the raw data, removing reads that contained adapters or uncalled bases, had a mean Phred below 15, or lacked an exact match to the constant primer or identifier. High-quality paired reads were merged with COPE v1.2.5, and unique nucleotide sequences were defined as clonotypes. MiTCR v1.1 was used to align clonotypes to the IMGT TRBV, TRBD and TRBJ reference segments. Only V-J combinations with frequency above 0.0001, covering 99.2% of repertoires, were analysed. A TCS score was defined as the ratio between F50 (clonal expansion) and ExV (chaos), using BLOSUM62-based TCRdist between CDR3 peptides within each V-J. Welch's t-statistics and random forest reduced fewer than 600 V-J features to about 13, which were used in a naive Bayes classifier (R e1071). No statistical method was used to set the sample size in advance, and investigators knew the group allocation. The paper describes TCR Vbeta CDR3 sequencing of 135 peripheral blood samples, made up of 43 ophthalmopathy patients, approximately 73 hyperthyroidism patients and 17 progressor patients.

The sequence came from a man aged 18 to 29 with Graves disease. Donor details come from another sample of the same person, matched by shared clones. The sample in question was peripheral blood mononuclear cells (PBMCs), obtained at new diagnosis, from a patient treated with antithyroid drugs. The V gene is TRBV27 and the J gene is TRBJ2-7, with the D gene uncertain. The DNA sequence reads TGTGCCAGCAGTTTAGGTAACGGTATGGACGAGCAGTACTTC. Translation gives CASSLGNGMDEQYF.